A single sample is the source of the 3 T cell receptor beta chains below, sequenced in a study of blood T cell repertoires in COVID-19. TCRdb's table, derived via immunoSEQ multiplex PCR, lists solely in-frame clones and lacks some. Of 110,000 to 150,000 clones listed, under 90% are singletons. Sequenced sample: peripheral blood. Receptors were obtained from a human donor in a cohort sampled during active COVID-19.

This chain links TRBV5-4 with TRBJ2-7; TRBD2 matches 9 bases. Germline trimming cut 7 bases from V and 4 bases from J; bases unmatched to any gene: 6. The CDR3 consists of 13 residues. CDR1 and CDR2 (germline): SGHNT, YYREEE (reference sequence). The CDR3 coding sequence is TGTGCCAGCCAACTAGCGGGCGGGTACGAGCAGTACTTC. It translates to CASQLAGGYEQYF.

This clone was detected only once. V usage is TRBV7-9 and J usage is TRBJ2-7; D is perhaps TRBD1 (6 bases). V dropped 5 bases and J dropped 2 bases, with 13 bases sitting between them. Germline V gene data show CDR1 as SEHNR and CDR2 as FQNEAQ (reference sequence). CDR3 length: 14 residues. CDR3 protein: CASSDTGTAYEQYF. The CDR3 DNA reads TGTGCCAGCAGCGACACAGGGACGGCCTACGAGCAGTACTTC.

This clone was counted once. The CDR3 loop reads CASSPGFVNAGTYEQYF. In DNA, the CDR3 is TGTGCCAGCAGTCCCGGCTTTGTTAATGCAGGGACCTACGAGCAGTACTTC. The rearrangement links TRBV28 to TRBJ2-7; maybe TRBD1 (5 bases). Germline V CDR1 and CDR2: MDHEN, SYDVKM. This CDR3 spans 17 amino acids. Trimming left V 5 bases short and J 2 bases short, with 22 bases between.